These 18 T cell receptor beta chains were all obtained from the same sample, sequenced in a study. TCRdb passed the 5' RACE reads through MiXCR, listing each CDR3 protein once. Among fewer than 75,000 distinct CDR3 sequences listed, less than 30% were seen once. Treg sorting used a CD4+CD25+CD127-/low gate. Sequences were obtained from tumor-infiltrating Tregs sorted from the breast tumor. Every receptor here comes from a female donor with breast cancer.

This chain joins TRBV10-3 and TRBJ1-2; D is possibly TRBD1 (5 bases). Trimming left V 11 bases short and J 6 bases short, with 16 bases between. CDR1 and CDR2 (germline): ENHRY, SYGVKD. This CDR3 has 12 amino acids. This chain's CDR3 is CAVKGVEDGYTF. The CDR3 DNA reads TGTGCCGTAAAAGGGGTTGAAGATGGCTACACCTTC.

This chain joins TRBV30 and TRBJ2-3; D is unresolved. The germline CDR1 and CDR2 sequences are GTSNPN and SVGIG (reference sequence). The CDR3 has 13 amino acids. Trimming stripped 2 bases from V and 6 bases from J, with 12 bases between. The CDR3 DNA reads TGTGCCTGGAGTACCAATCATCCCGATACGCAGTATTTT. Its translation is CAWSTNHPDTQYF.

Comment on this clonotype: One end of the junction is discordant with germline, which a read error may explain. The genes are TRBV6-5 and TRBJ2-5, with a possible D match to TRBD2 (6 bases). The length of the CDR3 is 15 residues. CDR1 and CDR2 (germline): MNHEY, SVGAGI. CDR3 sequence: CAGSYYGGTEETQYF. CDR3 in DNA: TGTGCCGGCAGTTACTATGGAGGGACGGAAGAGACCCAGTACTTC.

This chain connects TRBV28 to TRBJ2-5; D is perhaps TRBD2 (6 bases). CDR1 is MDHEN, CDR2 SYDVKM, per germline. There are 15 residues in the CDR3. Trimming took off 4 bases at V and 5 bases at J, with 17 bases between the two ends. The CDR3 bases are TGTGCCAGCAGTTCACGGGACTCCCTGGGGGAGACCCAGTACTTC. It yields the protein CASSSRDSLGETQYF.

V is TRBV6-5 and J is TRBJ2-3; a possible D gene is TRBD1 (5 bases). The V gene lost 0 bases and the J gene lost 5 bases, with 15 bases spanning the gap. Germline lookup yields CDR1 MNHEY and CDR2 SVGAGI. The CDR3 is 16 residues long. The CDR3 here is CASSYSTGDRGDTQYF. CDR3 in DNA: TGTGCCAGCAGTTACTCGACTGGGGATAGGGGAGATACGCAGTATTTT.

On this clonotype: A much bigger clone sits one base away, suggesting this may be a read error. It is likely a read error, because the conserved phenylalanine at the end of the CDR3 is missing. The chain uses TRBV7-9 and TRBJ1-1, with 7 nucleotides matching TRBD1. The CDR3 extends over 15 amino acids. From germline, CDR1 is SEHNR and CDR2 FQNEAQ (reference sequence). The trim removed 8 bases at V and 4 bases at J, leaving 13 bases unmatched. The CDR3 sequence is CASGGRGNVITEAFV. The CDR3 DNA follows: TGTGCCAGCGGTGGCAGGGGGAATGTAATCACTGAAGCTTTCGTT.

This chain uses TRBV6-1 with TRBJ2-2; TRBD1 is a possible D gene (5 bases). This CDR3 is built from 15 residues. V was shortened by 2 bases and J by 5 bases, with 12 bases between the two germline ends. Germline V CDR1 and CDR2: MNHNS, SASEGT. The CDR3: CASSEMLGVTGELFF. The CDR3 DNA follows: TGTGCCAGCAGTGAAATGTTAGGGGTAACCGGGGAGCTGTTTTTT.

The chain employs TRBV6-5 and TRBJ2-1; weak D call: TRBD2 (6 bases). Trimming shortened V by 0 bases and J by 0 bases, and 12 bases separated the two germline ends. The CDR3 totals 17 residues. Germline loops: CDR1 MNHEY, CDR2 SVGAGI. CDR3 in amino acids: CASSYSRDSSSYNEQFF. The CDR3 coding sequence is TGTGCCAGCAGTTACTCGCGGGACTCCAGCTCCTACAATGAGCAGTTCTTC.

The chain links TRBV11-1 to TRBJ2-4; possible D gene TRBD1, 5 bases. The CDR3 totals 15 residues. CDR1 and CDR2 (germline): SGHAT, FQDESV (reference sequence). Trimming took off 5 bases at V and 7 bases at J, with 18 bases between the two ends. The CDR3 DNA follows: TGTGCCAGCAGCCCAAACGCCAGGGTCTCGAACATTCAGTACTTC. This translates into CASSPNARVSNIQYF.

This clonotype is classed as medium-sized (0.01 to 0.1%). The chain has TRBV6-2 or TRBV6-3 and TRBJ2-7; D gene unclear. CDR3 size: 16 residues. V was trimmed by 0 bases and J by 2 bases, leaving 14 bases between them. Germline V gene data show CDR1 as MNHEY and CDR2 as SVGEGT. CDR3 region: CASSYSGKDLTYEQYF. The CDR3 coding sequence is TGTGCCAGCAGTTACTCCGGCAAGGACCTTACCTACGAGCAGTACTTC.

This clonotype has only a few counts. The CDR3 here is CASSFDGRNTEAFF. CDR3 coding DNA: TGCGCCAGCAGCTTCGATGGACGGAACACTGAAGCTTTCTTT. The chain has TRBV5-1 and TRBJ1-1; no definite D call. This CDR3 is built from 14 residues. V dropped 2 bases and J dropped 1 base, with 9 bases sitting between them. CDR1 and CDR2 (germline): SGHRS, YFSETQ.

As concerns this clonotype: It may be a read error: a sequence one base away is much more abundant. The rearrangement uses TRBV7-2 and TRBJ1-3; no definite D call. V dropped 5 bases and J dropped 2 bases, with 10 bases sitting between them. This CDR3 contains 14 residues. CDR1 SGHTA and CDR2 FQGNSA come from the germline V gene. The CDR3 loop reads CTSSLVVAGNTIYF. The CDR3 DNA reads TGTACCAGCAGCCTTGTAGTGGCTGGAAACACCATATATTTT.

The table lists this clonotype with many counts. The rearrangement joins TRBV11-1 to TRBJ2-1; the D is unclear. Germline V gene data show CDR1 as SGHAT and CDR2 as FQDESV (reference sequence). Between the trimmed V and J ends, which lost 1 base and 6 bases, there was a span of 7 bases. The CDR3 extends over 13 amino acids. In nucleotides, the CDR3 is TGTGCCAGCAGCTTAGTTCTGTCCAATGAGCAGTTCTTC. It yields the protein CASSLVLSNEQFF.

Remarks on this clonotype: Since a much larger clone is just one base distant, this may be a read error. This chain uses TRBV6-6 with TRBJ2-1; D ambiguous. This CDR3 has 10 residues. Germline lookup yields CDR1 MNHNY and CDR2 SVGAGI (reference sequence). V dropped 6 bases and J dropped 9 bases, with 6 bases sitting between them. The DNA for the CDR3 is TGTGCCAGCAGCCGTAGTGAGCAGTTCTTC. Translating it yields CASSRSEQFF.

This clonotype was seen once. The gene calls are TRBV2 and TRBJ1-1, with no clear D. The germline V gene has CDR1 SNHLY and CDR2 FYNNEI. CDR3 length: 11 amino acids. V lost 7 bases to trimming and J lost 0 bases, with 3 bases between them. Written as DNA, the CDR3 is TGTGCCAGCAACCTGAACACTGAAGCTTTCTTT. Its protein product is CASNLNTEAFF.

In this sample, this clonotype turned up many times. The chain has TRBV12-3 or TRBV12-4 and TRBJ2-1, with D perhaps given as TRBD1 or TRBD2 (5 bases each). The V gene lost 3 bases and the J gene lost 12 bases, with 15 bases spanning the gap. This CDR3 has 13 residues. The CDR3 DNA sequence: TGTGCCAGCAGTTTCAGGGCGGGTTCGGGGCAGTTCTTC. Amino acid sequence: CASSFRAGSGQFF.

This clonotype was seen once. One junction end does not reproduce the germline sequence, and a read error may be involved. CDR3 DNA sequence: TGTGCCGGCAGCCCCCGGACAGGGGGCAGGGGGACCCAGTACTTC. It codes for CAGSPRTGGRGTQYF. J is TRBJ2-5 and V is TRBV7-8; 11 bases are a match to TRBD1. The CDR3 is 15 amino acids. CDR1 and CDR2 (germline): SGHVS, FQNEAQ.

This clonotype was counted a few times. V is TRBV4-1 and J is TRBJ1-5, with 7 bases lining up with TRBD1. The CDR3 length is 15 residues. Germline CDR1 MGHRA, CDR2 YSYEKL. Germline trimming cut 3 bases from V and 5 bases from J; bases unmatched to any gene: 7. In nucleotides, the CDR3 is TGCGCCAGCAGCCAGGAGACAGGGCGTTATCAGCCCCAGCATTTT. Translation: CASSQETGRYQPQHF.